The next 8 T cell receptor beta chains were all read from a single sample in a study of cytomegalovirus exposure and HLA in healthy donors. TCRdb keeps only in-frame clones here, not all; method: immunoSEQ multiplex PCR. The sample holds more than 250,000 clones; less than 95% are singletons and the top ten take approximately 3.1%. Sequenced input: PBMCs. The receptors derive from a woman between 25 and 40 years old in good health and CMV-seronegative.

The chain uses TRBV7-2 and TRBJ2-1; D remains ambiguous. This CDR3 is 12 amino acids long. The germline CDR1 and CDR2 sequences are SGHTA and FQGNSA. V lost 11 bases and J 7 bases, leaving 15 bases between the germline ends. The CDR3 coding sequence is TGTGCCGCGGCCACTCGGTTAAATGAGCAGTTCTTC. It encodes CAAATRLNEQFF.

The genes are TRBV29-1 and TRBJ2-4, with a weak D call TRBD1 (5 bases). Trimming took 5 bases from V and 5 from J, leaving 7 bases between them. This CDR3 comprises 11 residues. Germline V gene data show CDR1 as SQVTM and CDR2 as ANQGSEA. The CDR3 region is CSVSRENIQYF. Written as DNA, the CDR3 is TGCAGCGTTTCCAGGGAAAACATTCAGTACTTC.

This sequence joins TRBV5-6 and TRBJ1-5; possible D gene TRBD1, 5 bases. The CDR3 has 15 residues. Deletions cut 1 base from V and 1 base from J, with 9 bases between. From germline, CDR1 is SGHDT and CDR2 YYEEEE. CDR3 loop: CASSLKAGSNQPQHF. DNA of the CDR3: TGTGCCAGCAGCTTGAAAGCAGGGAGCAATCAGCCCCAGCATTTT.

CDR3 loop: CANGQGNIQYF. In nucleotides, the CDR3 is TGTGCCAATGGACAGGGAAACATTCAGTACTTC. The rearrangement links TRBV21-1 to TRBJ2-4; TRBD1 is taken as the D call from the table, unchecked against the DNA. TRBV21-1 is a pseudogene. The CDR3 is made up of 11 amino acids.

This clone appeared once. The chain combines TRBV11-3 with TRBJ1-1, with D maybe TRBD1 (5 bases). This CDR3 contains 14 residues. Trimming took 0 bases from V and 6 from J, leaving 11 bases between them. Germline V gives CDR1 SGHNT, CDR2 YENEEA. CDR3 DNA: TGTGCCAGCAGCTTAGAATTACGAGGGGCTGAAGCTTTCTTT. It specifies CASSLELRGAEAFF.

The J gene is TRBJ2-7, the V gene TRBV5-4; TRBD2 aligns across 9 bases. Germline assignment: CDR1 SGHNT and CDR2 YYREEE (reference sequence). V lost 1 base to trimming and J lost 7 bases; unmatched junction nucleotides: 6. The CDR3 loop spans 14 amino acids. The CDR3 here is CASSLKREAREQYF. CDR3 nucleotides: TGTGCCAGCAGCTTGAAGCGGGAGGCGCGGGAGCAGTACTTC.

V is TRBV9 and J is TRBJ2-1, with D maybe TRBD2 (6 bases). Germline V lookup: CDR1 SGDLS, CDR2 YYNGEE. The CDR3 runs 15 residues. The germline V and J ends were trimmed by 4 bases and 0 bases, with 11 bases remaining between them. CDR3 DNA: TGTGCCAGCAGCTGGGACTCCGGCTCCTACAATGAGCAGTTCTTC. It specifies CASSWDSGSYNEQFF.

The chain uses TRBV5-8 and TRBJ2-7; 10 bases are a match to TRBD1. CDR3 length: 14 residues. The germline V gene has CDR1 SGHTS and CDR2 YDEGEE. After removal of 6 bases from V and 1 base from J, the junction contained 4 bases not matched to a gene. The CDR3: CASIWDRGSYEQYF. CDR3 DNA sequence: TGTGCCAGCATTTGGGACAGGGGTTCCTACGAGCAGTACTTC.